This T cell receptor beta chain was sequenced during a study of spatial heterogeneity in lung cancer (dated by TCRdb to between 2017 and 2020). Turning to the overall study: Samples were obtained from 65 to 90 patients with early-stage, untreated non-small cell lung cancer from the lung TRACERx cohort. Follow-up PBMC samples were sequenced whenever available, with a median time to follow-up of approximately 2 years after resection. Beta-chain transcripts were consistently detected in greater numbers than alpha-chain transcripts, which likely reflected higher beta-chain transcript abundance. In the raw uncorrected reads, each unique combination of TCR and UMI appeared more than ten times on average. In non-small cell lung cancer, the study made a quantitative comparison of TCR alpha and beta repertoires among multiple tumor regions, matched nontumor lung and blood. Nonsynonymous mutation counts, determined by whole-exome sequencing of tumor tissue, were related to TCR repertoire features. At surgery, hundreds of tumor regions, around 68 matched nontumor lung samples and 56 PBMC samples were TCR-sequenced for both alpha and beta chains. General study outcomes and caveats: Additional single-cell paired TCR alpha and beta sequencing was considered necessary to confirm, at a functional level, the hypothesis that regional TCRs recognize regional mutations. Ubiquitous expanded tumor TCRs showed up in blood more often at tumor resection than at routine follow-up. Only approximately 13 patients were included in the comparisons of baseline and follow-up blood repertoires.

Sample time point, as interpreted from the label and publication: blood at routine non-recurrence follow-up after resection. For TCR sequencing, whole RNA was extracted from tumor and nontumor lung tissue, or from cryopreserved PBMC samples, and no cell sorting was done. Patients were selected for TCR sequencing only if sufficient RNA was available from at least two tumor regions. Sequences KGHSH (CDR1) and LQKENI (CDR2) are obtained from the germline V gene. There are 16 amino acids in the CDR3, from cysteine to phenylalanine inclusive. The CDR3 DNA has 48 bases and is translated from base 1. Library preparation was by 5' RACE. Instrument on record: NextSeq 500. To allow correction of PCR and sequencing errors, the TCR library protocol tagged every TCR cDNA molecule with a unique molecular identifier. The published analysis was carried out like this. Decombinator tools were used for TCR identification, UMI-based error correction and CDR3 extraction. Expanded TCRs were defined as those above a frequency of 2 per 1,000, corresponding to the top 1% of the tumor frequency distribution. Each repertoire was subsampled 100 times to 5,000 TCRs, after which Renyi diversity was computed with the R vegan package. CDR3 similarity networks were built from amino acid triplet string-kernel similarity, with CDR3s being connected when pairwise similarity was above 0.82. TCRdb cleaned the public reads at Q25 with fastp, built clones with MiXCR and kept in-frame beta chains. Every entry covers one CDR3 protein and lists the most common genes and DNA from its rows. For this entry, the V and J calls and clone size follow TCRdb and not the study's own pipeline. This sample holds about 110,000 distinct CDR3 sequences; roughly 10% were observed only once. The top ten clones comprise 24% of the sample.

This clonotype was counted ten times or more. Its recognized antigen is unknown. Mismatch with germline at one junction end may stem from a read error. The sequence joins TRBV18 to TRBJ2-3, with no confident D gene call. The sequence derives from a female donor with early-stage non-small cell lung cancer. The sample here was PBMCs, taken at follow-up. The CDR3 protein is CASTPFTAASPDTQYF. The base sequence is TGTGCCAGCACACCATTTACGGCGGCAAGCCCAGATACGCAGTATTTT.